Each of the 10 T cell receptor beta chains below was sequenced from the same sample in a study of control samples from healthy donors and cancer patients. TCRdb's copy holds only in-frame clones and misses some; the assay was immunoSEQ multiplex PCR. The sample consists of about 73,000 clones, roughly 94% of them appearing once. Material for sequencing was blood. Receptors originate from a woman between 40 and 55 years old in good health.

This clone was observed a few times. J is TRBJ2-1 and V is TRBV3-1 (or the pseudogene TRBV3-2), with 12 bases matching TRBD2. This CDR3 has 14 residues. Germline-derived CDR1 and CDR2 are LGHDT and YNNKEL (reference sequence). The V gene end was trimmed by 4 bases and the J gene end by 7 bases; junction bases not matched to a gene: 2. The CDR3: CASSLGLAGNEQFF. The CDR3 DNA follows: TGTGCCAGCAGCCTCGGACTAGCGGGAAATGAGCAGTTCTTC.

CDR3 protein: CASSLGASGYRGYNEQFF. Written as DNA, the CDR3 is TGTGCCAGCAGTTTGGGAGCTAGCGGTTATCGGGGGTACAATGAGCAGTTCTTC. V and J are TRBV28 and TRBJ2-1, with TRBD2 identical over 7 bases. Germline CDR1 reads MDHEN; CDR2 reads SYDVKM. Trimming at V came to 3 bases and at J to 4 bases, leaving 15 bases not matched to a gene. The CDR3 extends over 18 amino acids.

The chain uses TRBV18 and TRBJ1-2, with D unclear. V lost 6 bases, J lost 8 bases, and 16 bases lay in between. CDR1 is KGHSH and CDR2 is LQKENI in the germline V gene. The CDR3 is made up of 13 amino acids. In DNA, the CDR3 is TGTGCCAGCTCGCTTAATAACCCGGGGGGCTACACCTTC. Translated: CASSLNNPGGYTF.

The V call is TRBV2, the J call TRBJ2-7; TRBD2 is a possible D gene (5 bases). This CDR3 region has 14 residues. V was trimmed by 8 bases and J by 4 bases, leaving 18 bases between them. In germline, CDR1 is SNHLY, CDR2 FYNNEI. The CDR3 DNA is TGTGCCAGCGGCAACTCGGGGTTCGAGTACGAGCAGTACTTC. This gives the protein CASGNSGFEYEQYF. Full variable domain (remainder filled in from reference TRBV2 and TRBJ2-7): EPEVTQTPSHQVTQMGQEVILRCVPISNHLYFYWYRQILGQKVEFLVSFYNNEISEKSEIFDDQFSVERPDGSNFTLKIRSTKLEDSAMYFCASGNSGFEYEQYFGPGTRLTVT.

V and J are TRBV6-5 and TRBJ1-6, with 8 positions matching TRBD1. Germline CDR1 is MNHEY and CDR2 is SVGAGI. After removal of 4 bases from V and 8 bases from J, the junction contained 7 bases not matched to a gene. The CDR3 contains 15 residues. The CDR3 DNA is TGTGCCAGCAGTTCGCAGGACAGGGCAGATTCACCCCTCCACTTT. This gives the protein CASSSQDRADSPLHF.

The chain combines TRBV3-1 (or the pseudogene TRBV3-2) with TRBJ1-1; tentative D call: TRBD1 (6 bases). Trimming stripped 4 bases from V and 1 base from J, with 10 bases between. This CDR3 spans 14 amino acids. Germline V CDR1 and CDR2: LGHDT, YNNKEL (reference sequence). Here the CDR3 DNA reads TGTGCCAGCAGCCTGGGACAACAGAACACTGAAGCTTTCTTT. Its protein is CASSLGQQNTEAFF.

This chain links TRBV2 with TRBJ1-5; D gene ambiguous. This CDR3 is built from 12 residues. The germline CDR1 and CDR2 sequences are SNHLY and FYNNEI. Trimming took off 5 bases at V and 9 bases at J, with 11 bases between the two ends. CDR3 region: CASSRGSGPQHF. In DNA form, the CDR3 reads TGTGCCAGCAGTCGAGGTAGTGGGCCCCAGCATTTT. Full variable domain (rest looked up from reference TRBV2 and TRBJ1-5): EPEVTQTPSHQVTQMGQEVILRCVPISNHLYFYWYRQILGQKVEFLVSFYNNEISEKSEIFDDQFSVERPDGSNFTLKIRSTKLEDSAMYFCASSRGSGPQHFGDGTRLSIL.

The chain carries TRBV7-3 and TRBJ1-4; TRBD1 is a possible D gene (6 bases). The V gene's germline CDR1 is SGHTA and CDR2 FQGTGA. The CDR3 totals 15 residues. V was trimmed by 4 bases and J by 1 base, leaving 10 bases between them. CDR3 sequence: CASSSRGGTNEKLFF. Written as DNA, the CDR3 is TGTGCCAGCAGCTCGAGGGGGGGAACTAATGAAAAACTGTTTTTT.

V is TRBV7-2 and J is TRBJ1-2; D remains ambiguous. V was pared by 4 bases and J by 6 bases, with 15 bases between. The CDR3 has 14 residues. Germline CDR1 is SGHTA and CDR2 is FQGNSA. The CDR3 bases are TGTGCCAGCAGCTCCCAGTGGGCGGCGGATGGCTACACCTTC. As protein: CASSSQWAADGYTF.

The chain links TRBV10-3 to TRBJ1-6; TRBD1 is a possible D gene (5 bases). The V end lost 3 bases, the J end lost 9 bases, and 15 bases lay between the germline ends. The V gene's germline CDR1 is ENHRY and CDR2 SYGVKD. This CDR3 contains 15 residues. CDR3 nucleotide sequence: TGTGCCATCAGTGACAGTCAGGGTGGGGTTTCACCCCTCCACTTT. Residues: CAISDSQGGVSPLHF.